One sample yielded the 23 T cell receptor beta chains listed below, sequenced in a study of blood T cell repertoires in COVID-19. Generated by immunoSEQ multiplex PCR, the TCRdb table keeps only in-frame clones and is missing some. The sample consists of roughly 170,000 clones, approximately 87% of them appearing once. Sequencing was carried out using peripheral blood. Source of these receptors: a man between 65 and 79 years old with active or convalescent COVID-19.

V gene TRBV18 combines with J gene TRBJ2-7, with a weak D call TRBD1 (5 bases). Trimming removed 4 bases from V and 3 bases from J, with 10 bases in between. Germline V lookup: CDR1 KGHSH, CDR2 LQKENI. The CDR3 spans 13 residues. In DNA form, the CDR3 reads TGTGCCAGCTCACAAATCGACAGCTACGAGCAGTACTTC. It is translated as CASSQIDSYEQYF.

J is TRBJ2-1 and V is TRBV5-1, with D maybe TRBD2 (6 bases). V gave up 4 bases and J gave up 1 base, with 12 bases separating them. This CDR3 comprises 15 residues. Germline V gene data show CDR1 as SGHRS and CDR2 as YFSETQ. CDR3 bases: TGCGCCAGCAGCCTTGGAGGGTTTTCCTACAATGAGCAGTTCTTC. Its protein product is CASSLGGFSYNEQFF.

The chain has TRBV7-9 and TRBJ2-2; tentative D call: TRBD1 (5 bases). The CDR3 totals 14 residues. Deletions cut 7 bases from V and 4 bases from J, with 13 bases between. Germline-derived CDR1 and CDR2 are SEHNR and FQNEAQ (reference sequence). This chain's CDR3 is CASNRDSPTGELFF. The CDR3 nucleotides read TGTGCCAGCAACCGTGACAGTCCCACCGGGGAGCTGTTTTTT. Variable domain in full (rest from reference TRBV7-9 and TRBJ2-2): DTGVSQNPRHKITKRGQNVTFRCDPISEHNRLYWYRQTLGQGPEFLTYFQNEAQLEKSRLLSDRFSAERPKGSFSTLEIQRTEQGDSAMYLCASNRDSPTGELFFGEGSRLTVL.

The V and J genes are TRBV7-9 and TRBJ2-1; 7 bases line up with TRBD2. This CDR3 spans 16 amino acids. Germline V CDR1 and CDR2: SEHNR, FQNEAQ (reference sequence). V dropped 3 bases and J dropped 4; count of bases not matched to a gene: 9. CDR3 residues: CASSFQGRGIYNEQFF. The CDR3 DNA sequence: TGTGCCAGCAGCTTTCAAGGGCGGGGGATATACAATGAGCAGTTCTTC.

This chain links TRBV27 with TRBJ1-3; no definite D call. The ends were cut back, 5 bases at V and 4 bases at J, with 12 bases in the middle. The CDR3 has 14 residues. CDR1 and CDR2 from the germline V gene are MNHEY and SMNVEV (reference sequence). The DNA for the CDR3 is TGTGCCAGCAGTCTCGGGATCCGGGGAAACACCATATATTTT. Protein product: CASSLGIRGNTIYF.

This chain joins TRBV11-2 and TRBJ1-1; 9 bases are shared with TRBD1. The germline V gene encodes CDR1 SGHAT and CDR2 FQNNGV. The CDR3 extends over 13 amino acids. V trimming: 4 bases; J trimming: 7 bases; junction bases outside the gene matches: 4. The CDR3 loop is CASSWDRAFEAFF. The CDR3 bases are TGTGCCAGCAGCTGGGACAGGGCCTTTGAAGCTTTCTTT.

V is TRBV5-1 and J is TRBJ2-1; 8 bases align to TRBD2. CDR1 is SGHRS and CDR2 is YFSETQ in the germline V gene. The V segment lost 3 bases and the J segment 6 bases; nucleotides outside the gene matches: 5. The length of the CDR3 is 14 residues. The CDR3 sequence: CASSYAGGGNEQFF. DNA of the CDR3: TGCGCCAGCAGCTACGCGGGAGGCGGCAATGAGCAGTTCTTC.

The chain carries TRBV6-6 and TRBJ2-7; tentatively, D is TRBD2 (5 bases). CDR3 length: 11 residues. Germline V gene lookup returns CDR1 MNHNY and CDR2 SVGAGI (reference sequence). V lost 2 bases, J lost 9 bases, and 8 bases lay in between. The CDR3 coding sequence is TGTGCCAGCAGTTACACCCGGGGGCAGTACTTC. It translates to CASSYTRGQYF.

The chain couples TRBV30 to TRBJ1-2, with D possibly matching TRBD1 (5 bases). Germline V lookup: CDR1 GTSNPN, CDR2 SVGIG (reference sequence). The V end lost 0 bases, the J end lost 2 bases, and 7 bases lay between the germline ends. The CDR3 is 13 amino acids. CDR3 nucleotides: TGTGCCTGGAGTGTAGACAGAAACTATGGCTACACCTTC. This encodes CAWSVDRNYGYTF.

The V and J genes are TRBV27 and TRBJ2-1; 12 bases fit TRBD2. CDR1 MNHEY and CDR2 SMNVEV come from the germline V gene (reference sequence). There are 15 residues in the CDR3. Losses at the gene ends were 7 bases for V and 10 bases for J; bases not matched to a gene: 11. The CDR3 sequence: CASTTSGRSTTEQFF. Here the CDR3 DNA reads TGTGCCAGCACGACTAGCGGGAGATCTACGACCGAGCAGTTCTTC.

V usage is TRBV6-5 and J usage is TRBJ2-1; the D gene is possibly TRBD2 (7 bases). CDR3 length: 14 amino acids. The germline V and J ends were trimmed by 8 bases and 8 bases, with 19 bases remaining between them. In germline, CDR1 is MNHEY, CDR2 SVGAGI. CDR3 protein: CASSPRGADYEQFF. CDR3 DNA sequence: TGTGCCAGCTCTCCTCGGGGGGCAGATTATGAGCAGTTCTTC.

This chain joins TRBV7-8 and TRBJ1-2, with D tentatively TRBD1 (6 bases). Trimming pared 5 bases from V and 3 bases from J, leaving 13 bases between. CDR3 length: 14 residues. CDR1 is SGHVS, CDR2 FQNEAQ, per germline. CDR3 DNA: TGTGCCAGCAGCCAAACTACAGGGTACTATGGCTACACCTTC. This encodes CASSQTTGYYGYTF.

This chain links TRBV11-2 with TRBJ2-1; the D is unclear. V lost 2 bases to trimming and J lost 8 bases, with 16 bases between them. This CDR3 comprises 15 residues. Germline-derived CDR1 and CDR2 are SGHAT and FQNNGV. The CDR3 nucleotides read TGTGCCAGCAGCTTAAGGCTCGATGCAAGCGATGAGCAGTTCTTC. Translating it yields CASSLRLDASDEQFF.

This chain connects TRBV29-1 to TRBJ1-2; D not certain. The CDR3 is 14 residues long. Trimming removed 1 base from V and 0 bases from J, with 9 bases in between. The germline V gene has CDR1 SQVTM and CDR2 ANQGSEA. DNA for the CDR3: TGCAGCGTTGAAGGGGTGGGAGCTAACTATGGCTACACCTTC. Its protein is CSVEGVGANYGYTF.

The table lists this clone with a count of one. This chain connects TRBV4-3 to TRBJ2-3, with D possibly TRBD2 on 6 matching bases. Germline V gene data show CDR1 as LGHNA and CDR2 as YSLEER. The V end lost 7 bases, the J end lost 2 bases, and 25 bases lay between the germline ends. This CDR3 comprises 18 residues. The CDR3 region has the DNA TGCGCCAGCACCGCAAATGCCCCTACGGGGGACTCCACAGATACGCAGTATTTT. It is translated as CASTANAPTGDSTDTQYF.

The rearrangement joins TRBV5-6 to TRBJ1-2; D is ambiguous. CDR3 length equals 13 residues. Germline assignment: CDR1 SGHDT and CDR2 YYEEEE. With 1 base removed from V and 5 bases from J, the gap between germline ends came to 9 bases. DNA for the CDR3: TGTGCCAGCAGCTTGCTGACATCTTATGGCTACACCTTC. It yields the protein CASSLLTSYGYTF.

The chain recombines TRBV5-5 with TRBJ1-2, with 12 nucleotides matching TRBD1. Losses at the gene ends were 3 bases for V and 4 bases for J; bases not matched to a gene: 7. Germline V gene lookup returns CDR1 SGHKS and CDR2 YYEKEE (reference sequence). The CDR3 runs 16 residues. In DNA, the CDR3 is TGTGCCAGCAGCTCAACACCGGGACAGGGGGCCTATGGCTACACCTTC. This gives the protein CASSSTPGQGAYGYTF.

This chain joins TRBV10-1 and TRBJ1-1; 7 bases are shared with TRBD1. This CDR3 region has 16 residues. The trim removed 0 bases at V and 7 bases at J, leaving 11 bases unmatched. Germline V CDR1 and CDR2: WNHNN, SYGVQD (reference sequence). The CDR3 bases are TGCGCCAGCAGTGAGTCGCTTAACAGGGGAAGGATTGAAGCTTTCTTT. Amino acid sequence: CASSESLNRGRIEAFF.

The chain joins TRBV5-1 to TRBJ2-7, with D maybe TRBD2 (5 bases). This CDR3 region has 15 residues. With 0 bases removed from V and 2 bases from J, the gap between germline ends came to 12 bases. Looked up from germline, CDR1 is SGHRS and CDR2 is YFSETQ. CDR3: CASSLASLETYEQYF. For the CDR3, the DNA is TGCGCCAGCAGCTTGGCATCACTAGAGACCTACGAGCAGTACTTC. Looking up the rest from reference TRBV5-1 and TRBJ2-7 gives the full variable domain: KAGVTQTPRYLIKTRGQQVTLSCSPISGHRSVSWYQQTPGQGLQFLFEYFSETQRNKGNFPGRFSGRQFSNSRSEMNVSTLELGDSALYLCASSLASLETYEQYFGPGTRLTVT.

This clone was recorded only once. V gene TRBV24-1 combines with J gene TRBJ2-1; D not certain. Germline CDR1 is KGHDR and CDR2 is SFDVKD. Trimming took 4 bases from V and 5 from J, leaving 8 bases between them. The CDR3 sequence is 13 residues long. This CDR3 is CATSDYRDNEQFF. CDR3 in DNA: TGTGCCACCAGTGACTACAGAGACAATGAGCAGTTCTTC.

The chain links TRBV19 to TRBJ2-1, with unresolved D. Germline V CDR1 and CDR2: LNHDA, SQIVND (reference sequence). Trimming pared 5 bases from V and 9 bases from J, leaving 11 bases between. The CDR3 runs 12 residues. CDR3 protein: CASSPHQAEQFF. CDR3 in DNA: TGTGCCAGTAGTCCCCACCAAGCTGAGCAGTTCTTC.

The CDR3 DNA sequence: TGCAGCGGGGGCGGCGTGAGCTCCTACAATGAGCAGTTCTTC. This sequence encodes CSGGGVSSYNEQFF. The gene calls are TRBV29-1 and TRBJ2-1, with TRBD1 as a possible D gene (5 bases). V lost 7 bases and J lost 0, with 13 bases in between. CDR3 length: 14 amino acids. Germline-derived CDR1 and CDR2 are SQVTM and ANQGSEA.

The J gene is TRBJ2-7, the V gene TRBV5-6, with 7 bases identical to TRBD1. This CDR3 has 13 residues. CDR1 and CDR2 (germline): SGHDT, YYEEEE. V shed 4 bases and J 3 bases; nucleotides not matched to a gene: 4. CDR3 in DNA: TGTGCCAGCAGCCTAGGACAGGACTACGAGCAGTACTTC. It codes for CASSLGQDYEQYF.